This T cell receptor beta chain was recovered during a study of shared clonotypes between healthy human individuals. Study background: CD8 memory received one plate per donor, CD8 naive two, CD4 memory three and CD4 naive three. Notes on the study in general: Blood was the sole source, and tissue repertoires probably differ. A reduction in generation probabilities was seen for non-shared clonotypes relative to those shared by all four donors.

As regards this clone: The antigen is not known.

Positive CCR7 selection of CD45RO-negative cells yielded the naive CD8 cells, and terminally differentiated effector memory CD45RA+ cells were excluded. Donation came from healthy HIV-negative adults that had no recent acute infections or vaccinations. Generated by immunoSEQ multiplex PCR, the TCRdb table keeps only in-frame clones and is missing some. The sample shows a few million clones, around 93% of them seen only once. The specimen sequenced was naive CD8+ T cells from PBMCs. This clonotype originated in a man aged 18 to 30 in good health. Some clones in this sample may be carry-over from other donors' samples.

The CDR3 DNA reads as TGTGCCAGAAGCCCCAGACTAGCCAAAAACATTCAGTACTTC. Translating it yields CARSPRLAKNIQYF. The rearrangement joins TRBV5-3 to TRBJ2-4; no clear D gene. TRBV5-3 is placed among ORFs of uncertain function. The ends were cut back, 4 bases at V and 0 bases at J, with 8 bases in the middle. The CDR3 runs to 14 residues.